This entry concerns a single T cell receptor (beta chain). The data were produced by immunoSEQ multiplex PCR, yet TCRdb's version contains in-frame clones alone and is incomplete. This sample has over 25,000 clones, with about four fifths found just once. This entry comes from a study of OX40 agonist ivuxolimab in advanced cancers. About the research overall: Aged roughly 20 to 79 with a mean of approximately 60 years, they were 75% to 85% male.

Autoimmune disease history or systemic immunosuppression disqualified patients. The specimen comprised CD4+ or CD8+ T cells sorted from blood, sampled in a trial of the OX40 agonist ivuxolimab. This clonotype originated in an adult with an advanced solid tumor such as melanoma, head and neck, liver or kidney cancer.

The CDR3 nucleotides read TGTGCCAGCAGCCCCGGGAGCGGGGGCCACTATGAGCAGTTCTTC. Its protein product is CASSPGSGGHYEQFF. The chain is built from TRBV7-2 and TRBJ2-1; 8 positions match TRBD2. V shed 5 bases and J 8 bases; nucleotides not matched to a gene: 11. CDR3 length: 15 amino acids. Germline CDR1 SGHTA, CDR2 FQGNSA.